The 3 T cell receptor beta chains given below trace back to one sample, sequenced in a study of neoadjuvant nivolumab and ipilimumab in lung cancer. Clones were read by immunoSEQ multiplex PCR, and TCRdb kept only the in-frame ones, dropping some. In the table there are tens of thousands of clones, 89% of which are singletons. This specimen was peripheral blood, taken before neoadjuvant nivolumab, alone or with ipilimumab. The receptors were sampled from an adult with non-small cell lung cancer.

This chain links TRBV30 with TRBJ2-3, with a possible D match to TRBD1 (6 bases). The length of the CDR3 is 14 residues. The V and J ends lost 0 bases and 3 bases respectively, with 10 bases between them. Germline CDR1 is GTSNPN and CDR2 is SVGIG (reference sequence). The CDR3 DNA sequence: TGTGCCTGGAGTGTACAAACAGGGACAGATACGCAGTATTTT. Translated, it gives CAWSVQTGTDTQYF.

This clone was seen a handful of times. The chain employs TRBV25-1 and TRBJ1-1; the D gene is possibly TRBD1 (6 bases). V dropped 3 bases and J dropped 0 bases, with 11 bases sitting between them. Germline lookup yields CDR1 MGHDK and CDR2 SYGVNS. The CDR3 consists of 15 residues. The CDR3 loop reads CASSDRGGLNTEAFF. In DNA, the CDR3 is TGTGCCAGCAGTGACAGGGGAGGACTGAACACTGAAGCTTTCTTT.

The chain has TRBV20-1 and TRBJ1-1; D is unclear. Germline CDR1 is DFQATT and CDR2 is SNEGSKA (reference sequence). This CDR3 is built from 11 residues. V was clipped by 3 bases and J by 4 bases, with 6 bases between them. The CDR3 loop reads CSASSGTEAFF. Written as DNA, the CDR3 is TGCAGTGCTAGCTCCGGCACTGAAGCTTTCTTT.